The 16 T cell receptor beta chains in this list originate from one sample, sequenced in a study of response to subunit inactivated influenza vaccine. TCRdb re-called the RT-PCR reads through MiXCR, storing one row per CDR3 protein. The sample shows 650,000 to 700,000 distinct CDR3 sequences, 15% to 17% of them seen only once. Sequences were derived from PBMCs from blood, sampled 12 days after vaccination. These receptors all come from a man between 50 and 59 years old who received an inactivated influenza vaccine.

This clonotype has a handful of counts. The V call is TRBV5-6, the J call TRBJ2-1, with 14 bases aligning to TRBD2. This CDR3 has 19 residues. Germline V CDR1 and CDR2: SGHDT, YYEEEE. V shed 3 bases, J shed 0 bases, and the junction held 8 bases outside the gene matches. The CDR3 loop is CASSSTTSGGARSYNEQFF. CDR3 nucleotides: TGTGCCAGCAGCTCAACGACTAGCGGGGGGGCCCGCTCCTACAATGAGCAGTTCTTC.

The CDR3 sequence is CASSLGGRDQDTQYF. CDR3 nucleotide sequence: TGTGCCAGCAGCTTAGGTGGAAGGGACCAAGATACGCAGTATTTT. This chain joins TRBV7-9 and TRBJ2-3; D could derive from TRBD1 or TRBD2 (5 bases each). The CDR3 is made up of 15 amino acids. CDR1 SEHNR and CDR2 FQNEAQ come from the germline V gene (reference sequence). V was trimmed by 1 base and J by 5 bases, leaving 13 bases between them.

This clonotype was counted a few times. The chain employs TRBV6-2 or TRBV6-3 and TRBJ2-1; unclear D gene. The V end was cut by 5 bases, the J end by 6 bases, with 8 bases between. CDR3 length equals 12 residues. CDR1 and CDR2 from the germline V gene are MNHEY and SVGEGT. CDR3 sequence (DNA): TGTGCCAGCAGTCGGAGTTTCAATGAGCAGTTCTTC. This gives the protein CASSRSFNEQFF.

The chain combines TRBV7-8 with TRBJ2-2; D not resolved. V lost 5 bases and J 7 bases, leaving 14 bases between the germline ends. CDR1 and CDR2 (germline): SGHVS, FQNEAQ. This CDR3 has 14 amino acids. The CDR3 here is CASSTQVGHGELFF. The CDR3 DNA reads TGTGCCAGCAGCACCCAAGTTGGGCACGGGGAGCTGTTTTTT.

In DNA form, the CDR3 reads TGCGCCAGCAGCCAATCAAAGACAGGGTTGGGACCCTACGAGCAGTACTTC. This gives the protein CASSQSKTGLGPYEQYF. This chain uses TRBV5-1 with TRBJ2-7; TRBD1 agrees at 7 bases. This CDR3 is built from 17 residues. Trimming removed 4 bases from V and 2 bases from J; junction bases left unmatched: 15. Germline loops: CDR1 SGHRS, CDR2 YFSETQ. The variable domain in full, completed from reference TRBV5-1 and TRBJ2-7, reads KAGVTQTPRYLIKTRGQQVTLSCSPISGHRSVSWYQQTPGQGLQFLFEYFSETQRNKGNFPGRFSGRQFSNSRSEMNVSTLELGDSALYLCASSQSKTGLGPYEQYFGPGTRLTVT.

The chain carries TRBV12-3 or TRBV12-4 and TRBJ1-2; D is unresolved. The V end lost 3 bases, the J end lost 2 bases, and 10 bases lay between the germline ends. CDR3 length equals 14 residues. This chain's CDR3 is CASSFRSSNYGYTF. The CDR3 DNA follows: TGTGCCAGCAGTTTCCGTTCCAGCAACTATGGCTACACCTTC.

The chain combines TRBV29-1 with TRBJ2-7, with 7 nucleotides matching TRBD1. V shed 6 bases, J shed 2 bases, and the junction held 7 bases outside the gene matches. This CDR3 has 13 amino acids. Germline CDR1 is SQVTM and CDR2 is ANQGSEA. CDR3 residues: CSVMGQITYEQYF. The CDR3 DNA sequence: TGCAGCGTCATGGGACAGATAACCTACGAGCAGTACTTC.

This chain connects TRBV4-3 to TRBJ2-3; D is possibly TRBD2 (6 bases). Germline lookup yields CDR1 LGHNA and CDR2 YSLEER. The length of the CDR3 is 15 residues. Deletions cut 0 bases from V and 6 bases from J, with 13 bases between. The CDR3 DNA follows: TGCGCCAGCAGCCAAGATCTGGGGACTGCCGATACGCAGTATTTT. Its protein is CASSQDLGTADTQYF.

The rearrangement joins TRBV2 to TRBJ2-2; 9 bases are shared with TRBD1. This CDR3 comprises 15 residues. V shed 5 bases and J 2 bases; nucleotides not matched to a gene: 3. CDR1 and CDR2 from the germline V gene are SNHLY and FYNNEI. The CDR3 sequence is CASSKTGGNTGELFF. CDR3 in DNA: TGTGCCAGCAGTAAGACAGGGGGAAACACCGGGGAGCTGTTTTTT.

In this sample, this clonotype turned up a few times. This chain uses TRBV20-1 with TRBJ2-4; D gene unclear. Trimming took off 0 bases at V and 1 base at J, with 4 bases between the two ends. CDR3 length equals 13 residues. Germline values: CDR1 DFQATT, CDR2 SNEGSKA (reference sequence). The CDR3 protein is CSAREAAKNIQYF. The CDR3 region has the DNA TGCAGTGCTAGAGAGGCGGCCAAAAACATTCAGTACTTC.

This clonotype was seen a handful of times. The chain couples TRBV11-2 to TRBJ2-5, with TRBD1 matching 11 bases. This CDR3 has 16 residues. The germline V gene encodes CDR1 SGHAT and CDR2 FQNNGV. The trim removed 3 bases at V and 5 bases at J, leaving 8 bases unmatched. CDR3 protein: CASSFGTGGISETQYF. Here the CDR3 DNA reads TGTGCCAGCAGCTTTGGGACAGGGGGTATCTCCGAGACCCAGTACTTC.

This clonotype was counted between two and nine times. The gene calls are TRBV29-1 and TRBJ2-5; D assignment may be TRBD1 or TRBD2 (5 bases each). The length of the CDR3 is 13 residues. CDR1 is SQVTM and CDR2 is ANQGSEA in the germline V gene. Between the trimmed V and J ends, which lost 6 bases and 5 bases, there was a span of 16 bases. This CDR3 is CSVRGRTVETQYF. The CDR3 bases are TGCAGCGTGAGGGGACGGACCGTGGAGACCCAGTACTTC.

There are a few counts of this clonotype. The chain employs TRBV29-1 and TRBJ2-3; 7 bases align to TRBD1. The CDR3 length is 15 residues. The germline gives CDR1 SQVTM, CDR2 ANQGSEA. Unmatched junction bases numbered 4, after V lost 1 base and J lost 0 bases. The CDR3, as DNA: TGCAGCGTTGAAGGGCAGGGGGTGAGCACAGATACGCAGTATTTT. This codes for CSVEGQGVSTDTQYF.

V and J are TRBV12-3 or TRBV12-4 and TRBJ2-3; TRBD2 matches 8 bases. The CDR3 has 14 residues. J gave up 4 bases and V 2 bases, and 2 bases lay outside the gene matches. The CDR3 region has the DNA TGTGCCAGCAGTTTAACACTAGCGGCAGATACGCAGTATTTT. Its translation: CASSLTLAADTQYF.

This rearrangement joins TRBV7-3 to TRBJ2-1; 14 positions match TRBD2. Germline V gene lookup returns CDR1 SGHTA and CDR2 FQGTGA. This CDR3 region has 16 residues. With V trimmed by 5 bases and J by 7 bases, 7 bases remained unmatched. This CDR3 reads CASSPAGLAGENEQFF. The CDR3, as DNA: TGTGCCAGCAGCCCCGCGGGACTAGCGGGAGAAAATGAGCAGTTCTTC.

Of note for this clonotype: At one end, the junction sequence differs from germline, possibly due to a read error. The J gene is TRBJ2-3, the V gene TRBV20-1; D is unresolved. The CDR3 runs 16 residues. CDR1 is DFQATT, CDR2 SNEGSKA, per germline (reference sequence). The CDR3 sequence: CSATDWGSDSTDTQYF. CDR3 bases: TGCAGCGCTACGGATTGGGGATCAGATAGCACAGATACGCAGTATTTT.